Listed below are T cell receptor beta chains from one sample, sequenced in a study of T cells in Graves' hyperthyroidism and ophthalmopathy. TCRdb processed the multiplex PCR reads anew with MiXCR; each CDR3 protein has one entry. The repertoire holds 300,000 to 400,000 distinct CDR3 sequences, with around a sixth as singletons. The material sequenced was blood. These receptor sequences come from a woman in her forties or fifties with Graves' hyperthyroidism. Both conserved end residues are part of each CDR3. A D gene is named only where the DNA matches it firmly. Clone size is given for some rows only: seen once, a few or many times, or a class if the clone is expanded.

size,J,V,D,DNA,CDR3
.,TRBJ2-7,TRBV28,.,TGTGCCAGCAGTTTCTGGGTTCGGGGCTACGAGCAGTACTTC,CASSFWVRGYEQYF
few,TRBJ1-1,TRBV19,.,TGTGCCAGTAGTATAGAGGGGCAGACGGAAGCTTTCTTT,CASSIEGQTEAFF
.,TRBJ2-5,TRBV29-1,TRBD1,TGCAGCGTAAATGGACAGGTGGAAGAGACCCAGTACTTC,CSVNGQVEETQYF
.,TRBJ1-2,TRBV20-1,.,TGCAGTGCTTCCCCGGAGGGGTCCAACTATGGCTACACCTTC,CSASPEGSNYGYTF
many,TRBJ2-1,TRBV7-2,TRBD2,TGTGCCAGCAGCTTATTTGCGGGAGGGCCGGTCAATGAGCAGTTCTTC,CASSLFAGGPVNEQFF
.,TRBJ2-1,TRBV7-8,TRBD2,TGTGCCAGCGTACCGGGAGCGGGAGTCTCCTACAATGAGCAGTTCTTC,CASVPGAGVSYNEQFF
.,TRBJ1-3,TRBV20-1,.,TGCAGTGCTAGAGATTCAGGCAGCTCTGGAAACACCATATATTTT,CSARDSGSSGNTIYF
.,TRBJ2-3,TRBV6-6,TRBD1,TGTGCCAGCAGTTACGCCCCCGCCGGGACAGGGGGGACAGATACGCAGTATTTT,CASSYAPAGTGGTDTQYF
few,TRBJ2-3,TRBV29-1,TRBD1,TGCAGCGTCACAGGGGGCTCTAGCACAGATACGCAGTATTTT,CSVTGGSSTDTQYF
.,TRBJ2-7,TRBV27,TRBD1,TGTGCCAGCAGCTTACAGGGGGTCGAGCAGTACTTC,CASSLQGVEQYF
many,TRBJ2-1,TRBV6-1,TRBD2,TGTGCCAGCAGTAGCGGACTAGCGAGGGGGAATGAGCAGTTCTTC,CASSSGLARGNEQFF
few,TRBJ2-2,TRBV4-1,TRBD1,TGCGCCAGCAGCCAACCGGCCGGGACAGGGTTTGGGACCGGGGAGCTGTTTTTT,CASSQPAGTGFGTGELFF
many,TRBJ2-7,TRBV5-1,.,TGCGCCAGCAGTCGGACCGCGGGGCAGCTACTCTACGAGCAGTACTTC,CASSRTAGQLLYEQYF
many,TRBJ1-1,TRBV12-3/TRBV12-4,.,TGTGCCAGCAGTTTAGACTGGGGTGGAGACGCTGAAGCTTTCTTT,CASSLDWGGDAEAFF
many,TRBJ2-1,TRBV20-1,TRBD1,TGCAGTGCTAGGAAGACAGGGGGCGCTGGCCATGAGCAGTTCTTC,CSARKTGGAGHEQFF
many,TRBJ2-3,TRBV7-6,.,TGTGCCAGCAGCTTAGGGGCCGGGACGCTAGATACGCAGTATTTT,CASSLGAGTLDTQYF
many,TRBJ2-7,TRBV2,.,TGTGCCAGCAGTGATTACGAGCAGTACTTC,CASSDYEQYF
.,TRBJ1-2,TRBV6-1,.,TGTGCCACCAGGGTACTTGATGGCTACACCTTC,CATRVLDGYTF
few,TRBJ2-1,TRBV7-6,.,TGTGCCAGCAGCTTAAACTCTGGGGCGGGATTCTACAATGAGCAGTTCTTC,CASSLNSGAGFYNEQFF
.,TRBJ1-2,TRBV28,.,TGTGCCAGCAGTTGGTGGGGCAGCTATGGCTACACCTTC,CASSWWGSYGYTF
many,TRBJ1-1,TRBV28,.,TGTGCCAGCAGTTGGGGTGTAGGGACTGAAGCTTTCTTT,CASSWGVGTEAFF
many,TRBJ1-1,TRBV13,.,TGTGCCAGCAGTACCCCTCAGGGGAACACTGAAGCTTTCTTT,CASSTPQGNTEAFF
many,TRBJ2-5,TRBV5-5,TRBD1,TGTGCCAGCAGCCGAAACAGGGGCGGTGAGACCCAGTACTTC,CASSRNRGGETQYF
many,TRBJ2-3,TRBV2,.,TGTGCCAGCAGGGAAGGCTACCTCACAGATACGCAGTATTTT,CASREGYLTDTQYF
.,TRBJ2-1,TRBV20-1,.,TGCAGTGCCCGCCCGAAGAGCTCCTACAATGAGCAGTTCTTC,CSARPKSSYNEQFF
many,TRBJ2-3,TRBV20-1,TRBD2,TGCAGTGCTCCCACTAGCGGTTCTTCCACAGATACGCAGTATTTT,CSAPTSGSSTDTQYF
many,TRBJ2-1,TRBV20-1,TRBD2,TGCAGTGCTAGAGATCCCCGGGAGGCCCCCTACAATGAGCAGTTCTTC,CSARDPREAPYNEQFF
many,TRBJ2-7,TRBV11-2,.,TGTGCCAGCAGCTTAGCCGGTTACGAGCAGTACTTC,CASSLAGYEQYF
.,TRBJ2-1,TRBV19,.,TGTGCCAGTAGTATAAGGCGAGAGTACAATGAGCAGTTCTTC,CASSIRREYNEQFF
.,TRBJ1-1,TRBV12-3/TRBV12-4,TRBD1,TGTGCCAGCAGATACGACAGGGACACTGAAGCTTTCTTT,CASRYDRDTEAFF
.,TRBJ1-6,TRBV6-5,TRBD1,TGTGCCAGCAGTTACCCGGGACAGGGTAAAAATTCACCCCTCCACTTT,CASSYPGQGKNSPLHF
.,TRBJ2-1,TRBV7-9,.,TGTGCCAGCAGCTTAGCGGACGAGAATGAGCAGTTCTTC,CASSLADENEQFF
many,TRBJ2-5,TRBV11-2,.,TGTGCCAGCAGCTTAGTCCCACAAGAGACCCAGTACTTC,CASSLVPQETQYF
.,TRBJ2-2,TRBV15,.,TGTGCCACCAACCATAGCGGACGGAAGGTTTCTAGGGAGCTGTTTTTT,CATNHSGRKVSRELFF
.,TRBJ1-2,TRBV12-3/TRBV12-4,.,TGTGCCAGCAGTTTAGAGGCAGACCCCTTTTATGGCTACACCTTC,CASSLEADPFYGYTF
.,TRBJ2-2,TRBV20-1,TRBD2,TGCAGTGCTAACGGCGCTAGCGGGAGTCTTTATAGTGAGGGGGAGCTGTTTTTT,CSANGASGSLYSEGELFF
many,TRBJ1-2,TRBV5-6,TRBD1,TGTGCCAGCAGCTCCAGGGGGCCGTATGGCTACACCTTC,CASSSRGPYGYTF
few,TRBJ1-2,TRBV20-1,.,TGCAGTGCCGAACTCGGATCCGAAAACTATGGCTACACCTTC,CSAELGSENYGYTF
few,TRBJ1-2,TRBV5-6,.,TGTGCCAGCAGCCCCCACTCCAGGGGCGAAGGTTCTGGCTACACCTTC,CASSPHSRGEGSGYTF
.,TRBJ1-2,TRBV7-9,.,TGTGCCAGCAGCTTATTGGGCAATAACTATGGCTACACCTTC,CASSLLGNNYGYTF
.,TRBJ2-5,TRBV28,TRBD2,TGTGCCAGCAGTAACCCCGGACTAGCGGGAGAAGAGACCCAGTACTTC,CASSNPGLAGEETQYF
few,TRBJ1-4,TRBV20-1,.,TGCAGTGCCCCTTTAGGGTTTAATGAAAAACTGTTTTTT,CSAPLGFNEKLFF
many,TRBJ2-2,TRBV2,.,TGTGCCAGCAGTGAAGGAACAGAGCCGAACACCGGGGAGCTGTTTTTT,CASSEGTEPNTGELFF
.,TRBJ2-2,TRBV27,.,TGTGCCAGCAGTCGGACACCCGACACCGGGGAGCTGTTTTTT,CASSRTPDTGELFF
many,TRBJ2-5,TRBV30,TRBD2,TGTGCCTGGAGTACGGGACTAGCGGCCCAAGAGACCCAGTACTTC,CAWSTGLAAQETQYF
few,TRBJ2-1,TRBV12-3/TRBV12-4,.,TGTGCCAGCAGTCTCGGGACCACCAATGAGCAGTTCTTC,CASSLGTTNEQFF
many,TRBJ1-1,TRBV5-1,.,TGCGCCAGCAGCTTGGTATTGAGCACTGAAGCTTTCTTT,CASSLVLSTEAFF
.,TRBJ1-4,TRBV19,.,TGTGCCACCAGCCGGACTACTAATGAAAAACTGTTTTTT,CATSRTTNEKLFF
many,TRBJ2-3,TRBV2,.,TGTGCCAGCCGGGACGGGTACACAGATACGCAGTATTTT,CASRDGYTDTQYF
many,TRBJ2-7,TRBV28,TRBD2,TGTGCCAGCAGTTTAGAAAGGGACAGGTTACTAGCGGGGGTGGGCGAGCAGTACTTC,CASSLERDRLLAGVGEQYF
.,TRBJ2-3,TRBV5-1,.,TGCGCCAGCAGCTTCGGGGGGCCCAACACAGATACGCAGTATTTT,CASSFGGPNTDTQYF
many,TRBJ2-7,TRBV6-5,TRBD1,TGTGCCAGCAGTTACGGGCAGGGGGCGACCGAGCAGTACTTC,CASSYGQGATEQYF
.,TRBJ1-6,TRBV4-2,.,TGTGCCAGCAGCCAAGTGGGACCAACCTATAGTTCACCCCTCCACTTT,CASSQVGPTYSSPLHF
few,TRBJ2-1,TRBV3-1,.,TGTGCCAGCAGGGACTACAGGGGAGGGGAGCAGTTCTTC,CASRDYRGGEQFF
few,TRBJ2-3,TRBV11-3,TRBD1,TGTGCCAGCAGCTCGCCGGGACAGGGGTCAGATACGCAGTATTTT,CASSSPGQGSDTQYF
.,TRBJ1-2,TRBV19,TRBD1,TGTGCCAGTAGTATATGGGCGACTGAGGGGGCCTATGGCTACACCTTC,CASSIWATEGAYGYTF
many,TRBJ1-1,TRBV5-1,.,TGCGCCAGCAGCCTGGACCCCGGGGGGGGTGAAGCTTTCTTT,CASSLDPGGGEAFF
.,TRBJ1-2,TRBV9,TRBD1,TGTGCCAGCAGCCCCGGGTCACAGGGGGCTCTAGAATATGGCTACACCTTC,CASSPGSQGALEYGYTF
many,TRBJ2-5,TRBV20-1,.,TGCAGTGCTAGAGATCCCCAGGGGTGGGAGACCCAGTACTTC,CSARDPQGWETQYF
many,TRBJ1-1,TRBV28,.,TGTGCCAGCAGTTTATTTCGGACGGAGAACACTGAAGCTTTCTTT,CASSLFRTENTEAFF